The subject of this entry is one T cell receptor beta chain. The CDR3 runs to 13 residues. The V gene's germline CDR1 is SQVTM and CDR2 ANQGSEA. The entry originates in a study of CXCR3-negative and CXCR3-positive naive CD8 T cells. The libraries of TRB cDNA were constructed through 5' RACE using UMI labels. TCRdb reprocessed the 5' RACE reads and reports one entry per CDR3 protein, with no DNA. Its table records 41,000 or so distinct CDR3 sequences. The clonotype comes from a human donor in good health. Some clones in this sample may be carry-over from other donors' samples. The sequenced material came from naive CXCR3- CD8+ T cells from blood. Sample subset: CD45RO-CCR7+CD27+CD95- naive CD8+ T cells lacking CXCR3 (TNR3-). This chain connects TRBV29-1 to TRBJ2-2. The CDR3 loop is CSVAGANTGELFF.